Given below is one T cell receptor beta chain in context. CDR3 length: 17 residues. Germline V gene sequence: CDR1 LGHNA, CDR2 YNFKEQ. The junction had 9 bases not matched to a gene; V was cut back by 0 bases and J by 4 bases. This entry comes from a study of blood T cell repertoires in COVID-19. Overall study: There were acute and convalescent COVID-19 samples, and they came from the United States, Italy and Spain. In each case, the material was cDNA or gDNA derived from T cells, B-cell-depleted T cells, or PBMCs.

Original data processing: Estimates of nucleated cell counts were drawn from the amplification of reference gene primers. TCRdb keeps only in-frame clones here, not all; method: immunoSEQ multiplex PCR. From that table come the V and J calls and clone size; the DNA was used to work out D and trimming. The repertoire holds roughly 160,000 clones, with approximately 86% as singletons. The sequencing sample was made of peripheral blood. The receptor's source is an elderly man with COVID-19, enrolled during active disease. The chain carries TRBV4-2 and TRBJ2-5, with 9 nucleotides matching TRBD2. The CDR3 here is CASSQEGSRGGVETQYF. The CDR3, as DNA: TGTGCCAGCAGCCAAGAAGGTTCGCGGGGGGGCGTAGAGACCCAGTACTTC.